Each of the 10 T cell receptor beta chains below was sequenced from the same sample in a study of T cell responses to AZD1222 COVID-19 vaccine. The method was immunoSEQ multiplex PCR; TCRdb's version includes in-frame clones alone and lacks a portion of them. The table records tens of thousands of clones, 80% to 90% of them present only once. Sequencing was performed on peripheral blood, taken 28 days after the second AZD1222 dose. The receptors come from an adult who received the AZD1222 COVID-19 vaccine.

The rearrangement links TRBV24-1 to TRBJ2-7; a weak D match, TRBD1 (5 bases). The CDR3 is 17 residues long. Trimming shortened V by 7 bases and J by 2 bases, and 23 bases separated the two germline ends. The germline V gene encodes CDR1 KGHDR and CDR2 SFDVKD. CDR3: CATSRQKRASGTYEQYV. CDR3 coding DNA: TGTGCCACCAGCCGACAGAAACGGGCGAGTGGAACCTACGAGCAGTACGTC.

The J gene is TRBJ1-1, the V gene TRBV4-1; D is perhaps TRBD1 (6 bases). The V gene lost 2 bases and the J gene lost 5 bases, with 15 bases spanning the gap. CDR3 length: 15 amino acids. The V gene's germline CDR1 is MGHRA and CDR2 YSYEKL. The DNA for the CDR3 is TGCGCCAGCAGCCAATTAGGGAAGGGGGTAACTGAAGCTTTCTTT. Translated, it gives CASSQLGKGVTEAFF.

The chain has TRBV27 and TRBJ2-1; D possibly corresponds to TRBD2 (7 bases). Per germline, CDR1 MNHEY and CDR2 SMNVEV (reference sequence). V was pared by 6 bases and J by 0 bases, with 12 bases between. The CDR3 has 15 residues. CDR3 nucleotides: TGTGCCAGCAGAGGGGGGGCGAGCTCCTACAATGAGCAGTTCTTC. Translated, it gives CASRGGASSYNEQFF.

The V and J genes are TRBV2 and TRBJ2-3, with TRBD1 matching over 8 bases. The CDR3 consists of 14 residues. Germline CDR1 and CDR2: SNHLY and FYNNEI. Trimming at V came to 4 bases and at J to 4 bases, leaving 4 bases not matched to a gene. This chain's CDR3 is CASSAATGADTQYF. The DNA of the CDR3 is TGTGCCAGCAGTGCCGCGACAGGGGCAGATACGCAGTATTTT.

V and J are TRBV9 and TRBJ2-1, with TRBD1 matching 8 bases. V lost 4 bases and J lost 3; bases outside the gene matches: 9. Germline CDR1 SGDLS, CDR2 YYNGEE. The CDR3 spans 16 residues. CDR3 coding DNA: TGTGCCAGCAGCTCAGGCAGGACAGGGAACTACAATGAGCAGTTCTTC. Protein sequence: CASSSGRTGNYNEQFF.

CDR3 nucleotide sequence: TGTGCCTGGAGAGTACCCGGTACTGGAAACACCATATATTTT. Protein: CAWRVPGTGNTIYF. The chain employs TRBV30 and TRBJ1-3; D is unclear. CDR3 length: 14 residues. The ends were cut back, 3 bases at V and 2 bases at J, with 11 bases in the middle. In germline, CDR1 is GTSNPN, CDR2 SVGIG (reference sequence).

This clone was recorded once. J is TRBJ2-1 and V is TRBV10-2; 8 bases are a match to TRBD2. This CDR3 has 14 amino acids. The germline gives CDR1 WSHSY, CDR2 SAAADI. After removal of 7 bases from V and 3 bases from J, the junction contained 5 bases not matched to a gene. The CDR3 DNA sequence: TGCGCCAGCACCAGACTAGCGTTCTACAATGAGCAGTTCTTC. Translation gives CASTRLAFYNEQFF.

The chain combines TRBV19 with TRBJ1-1, with TRBD1 identical over 11 bases. The CDR3 sequence is 15 residues long. Germline V gene lookup returns CDR1 LNHDA and CDR2 SQIVND (reference sequence). With V trimmed by 4 bases and J by 4 bases, 5 bases remained unmatched. The chain's CDR3 is CASSTLGTGGTEAFF. CDR3 nucleotides: TGTGCCAGTAGTACCCTCGGGACAGGGGGCACTGAAGCTTTCTTT. The whole variable domain, remainder taken from reference TRBV19 and TRBJ1-1, is DGGITQSPKYLFRKEGQNVTLSCEQNLNHDAMYWYRQDPGQGLRLIYYSQIVNDFQKGDIAEGYSVSREKKESFPLTVTSAQKNPTAFYLCASSTLGTGGTEAFFGQGTRLTVV.

The genes are TRBV6-5 and TRBJ2-1; D not resolved. The CDR3 loop spans 14 amino acids. Germline V gives CDR1 MNHEY, CDR2 SVGAGI. Deletions cut 6 bases from V and 12 bases from J, with 21 bases between. CDR3 DNA sequence: TGTGCCAGCAGCCCCATCAGACCGCTAGTCGGGCAGTTCTTC. Its protein is CASSPIRPLVGQFF.

V usage is TRBV5-6 and J usage is TRBJ2-3, with TRBD2 matching 10 bases. The V and J ends lost 6 bases and 4 bases, in that order; junction bases with no gene match: 5. The CDR3 totals 14 residues. Germline CDR1 reads SGHDT; CDR2 reads YYEEEE. CDR3 DNA sequence: TGTGCCAGCATTCGGCTAGCGGGAGCAGATACGCAGTATTTT. Translated: CASIRLAGADTQYF.